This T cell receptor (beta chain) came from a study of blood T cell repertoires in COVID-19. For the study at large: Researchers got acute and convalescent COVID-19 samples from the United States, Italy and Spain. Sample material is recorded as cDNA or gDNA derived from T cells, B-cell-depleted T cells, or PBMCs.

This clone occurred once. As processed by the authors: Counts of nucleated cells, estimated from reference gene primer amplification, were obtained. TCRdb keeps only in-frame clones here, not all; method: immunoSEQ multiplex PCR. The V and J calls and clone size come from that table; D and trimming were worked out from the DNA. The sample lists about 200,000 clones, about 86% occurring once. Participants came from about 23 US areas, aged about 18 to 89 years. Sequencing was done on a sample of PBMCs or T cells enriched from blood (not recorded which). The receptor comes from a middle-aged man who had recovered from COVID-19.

The CDR3 sequence: CASSQTWDRRYTIYF. In nucleotides, the CDR3 is TGTGCCAGCAGCCAGACCTGGGACAGGCGGTACACCATATATTTT. This chain joins TRBV3-1 (or the pseudogene TRBV3-2) and TRBJ1-3, with 8 nucleotides matching TRBD1. The CDR3 contains 15 residues. Per germline, CDR1 LGHDT and CDR2 YNNKEL (reference sequence). V dropped 3 bases and J dropped 8; count of bases not matched to a gene: 9.